The clone carrying this TCR beta chain was picked up many times. The antigen remains unidentified. TCRdb reprocessed the reads with MiXCR, giving one entry per CDR3 protein. Here the sample spans 250,000 to 300,000 distinct CDR3 sequences, approximately 8.3% being singletons. These data are taken from a study of T cell repertoires in cytomegalovirus infection. Overall study: Evidence of both CMV infection and a matching HLA type came from public TCR beta signatures.

The germline gives CDR1 MNHNS, CDR2 SASEGT. There are 16 residues in the CDR3. V gave up 6 bases and J gave up 0 bases, with 12 bases separating them. General study findings and limits: Carriage of CMV together with the relevant HLA was identifiable through cumulative public TCR beta family frequency. HLA-C-restricted CMV-specific TCR beta clonotypes were dominant in the ex vivo response.

The chain employs TRBV6-1 and TRBJ2-6; D may be TRBD1 or TRBD2 (7 bases each). The sample comprised PBMCs. The clonotype comes from a human donor in good health (CMV status not recorded). Some clones in this sample may be carry-over from other donors' samples. CDR3 in DNA: TGTGCCAGCAGGCGGGGGACAGCCTCTGGGGCCAACGTCCTGACTTTC. Translating gives CASRRGTASGANVLTF.